A selection of T cell receptor beta chains follows, all from one sample in a study of T cell repertoires in cytomegalovirus infection. TCRdb re-called the reads with MiXCR, one entry per CDR3 protein. The sample includes 130,000 or so distinct CDR3 sequences, approximately 5.9% of them seen just once. The sequenced material came from PBMCs. These receptors were collected from a human donor in good health (CMV status not recorded). Some clones in this sample may be carry-over from other donors' samples. Each CDR3 is given with its conserved first and last residue. The D gene is left open where the match is weak. Some rows mark clone size as missing; the rest say once, few, many or name a class of expanded clone.

v_call	clone_size	j_call	d_call	cdr3_aa	cdr3_nt
TRBV2	many	TRBJ2-7	-	CASRTDIFEQYF	TGTGCCAGCAGGACCGACATCTTCGAGCAGTACTTC
TRBV7-2	many	TRBJ2-7	TRBD2	CASSLYGGGSYEQYF	TGTGCCAGCAGCTTATACGGGGGGGGCTCCTACGAGCAGTACTTC
TRBV20-1	-	TRBJ1-2	-	CSAADNNYGYTF	TGCAGTGCTGCGGACAATAACTATGGCTACACCTTC
TRBV20-1	few	TRBJ1-1	TRBD1	CSAARDRQNTEAFF	TGCAGTGCTGCTCGGGACAGGCAAAACACTGAAGCTTTCTTT
TRBV7-2	many	TRBJ2-5	-	CASSLDPGSTETQYF	TGTGCCAGCAGCTTAGACCCGGGTTCAACGGAGACCCAGTACTTC
TRBV20-1	few	TRBJ2-5	TRBD2	CSASVGGGETQYF	TGCAGTGCCTCCGTGGGCGGGGGGGAGACCCAGTACTTC
TRBV28	-	TRBJ2-3	-	CASCTAGITDTQYF	TGTGCCAGCTGCACGGCGGGGATCACAGATACGCAGTATTTT
TRBV25-1	many	TRBJ1-2	-	CASSAQLRGDGYTF	TGTGCCAGCAGTGCCCAGCTCCGGGGAGATGGCTACACCTTC
TRBV7-2	many	TRBJ2-3	-	CASSPAGIPPLDTQYF	TGTGCCAGCAGCCCCGCGGGGATCCCGCCCCTGGATACGCAGTATTTT
TRBV10-3	-	TRBJ2-6	TRBD1	CATGQGDNVLTF	TGTGCCACGGGACAGGGAGACAACGTCCTGACTTTC
TRBV6-1	many	TRBJ1-5	-	CASSFWGRYSNQPQHF	TGTGCCAGCAGTTTTTGGGGGAGATATAGCAATCAGCCCCAGCATTTT
TRBV7-9	many	TRBJ1-1	-	CASSLDGTVKSGAFF	TGTGCCAGCAGCTTAGATGGGACGGTTAAGTCTGGAGCTTTCTTT
TRBV5-1	many	TRBJ1-1	TRBD1	CASSLEGGQGYTEAFF	TGCGCCAGCAGCTTGGAGGGCGGACAGGGGTACACTGAAGCTTTCTTT
TRBV6-1	many	TRBJ2-7	-	CASSHGYYEQYF	TGTGCCAGCAGTCACGGATACTACGAGCAGTACTTC
TRBV12-3/TRBV12-4	many	TRBJ1-2	TRBD1	CASSLALTGNRNYGYTF	TGTGCCAGCAGTTTAGCCCTGACAGGGAATCGAAACTATGGCTACACCTTC
TRBV6-2/TRBV6-3	many	TRBJ2-7	TRBD1	CASSPRTGGINYEQYF	TGTGCCAGCAGTCCCCGGACAGGGGGAATAAACTACGAGCAGTACTTC
TRBV6-1	many	TRBJ2-4	-	CASRTVGAKNIQYF	TGTGCCAGCAGAACGGTCGGAGCCAAAAACATTCAGTACTTC
TRBV7-2	many	TRBJ2-3	-	CASSAPQGRTDTQYF	TGTGCCAGCAGCGCCCCTCAGGGTCGGACAGATACGCAGTATTTT
TRBV15	many	TRBJ2-7	TRBD1	CATSPLRGPYEQYF	TGTGCCACCAGCCCACTCAGGGGGCCCTACGAGCAGTACTTC
TRBV9	-	TRBJ2-2	-	CASSPDRRPWVGELFF	TGTGCCAGCAGTCCTGACAGGAGGCCTTGGGTCGGGGAGCTGTTTTTT
TRBV20-1	-	TRBJ1-1	-	CSALGVTEAFF	TGCAGTGCTCTAGGGGTCACTGAAGCTTTCTTT
TRBV12-3/TRBV12-4	many	TRBJ2-7	TRBD1	CASSLGTGQGRRYEQYF	TGTGCCAGCAGTTTAGGTACCGGACAGGGAAGACGCTACGAGCAGTACTTC
TRBV12-3/TRBV12-4	many	TRBJ2-2	TRBD2	CASSLLGLAGNTGELFF	TGTGCCAGCAGTTTACTGGGGCTAGCGGGGAACACCGGGGAGCTGTTTTTT
TRBV7-3	few	TRBJ2-6	-	CASSLQGGSGANVLTF	TGTGCCAGCAGCCTGCAGGGGGGTTCTGGGGCCAACGTCCTGACTTTC
TRBV6-2/TRBV6-3	few	TRBJ1-1	-	CASRSYHISTEAFF	TGTGCCAGCCGCTCCTACCATATAAGCACTGAAGCTTTCTTT
TRBV7-9	many	TRBJ1-6	TRBD1	CASSPFRTGVNSPLHF	TGTGCCAGCAGTCCATTTCGGACAGGGGTTAATTCACCCCTCCACTTT